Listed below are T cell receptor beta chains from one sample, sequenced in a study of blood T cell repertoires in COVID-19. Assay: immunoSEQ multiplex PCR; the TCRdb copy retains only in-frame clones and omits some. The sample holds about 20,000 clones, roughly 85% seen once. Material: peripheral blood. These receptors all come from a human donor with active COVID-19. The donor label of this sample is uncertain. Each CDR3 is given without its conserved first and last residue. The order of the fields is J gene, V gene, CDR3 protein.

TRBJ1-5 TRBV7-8 ASSWAGNQPQH
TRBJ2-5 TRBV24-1 ATSDLSGPGVTQY
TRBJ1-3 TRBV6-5 ASSYRDSSGNTIY
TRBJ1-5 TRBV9 ASSVEANQPQH
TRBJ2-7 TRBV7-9 ATNGRGSYEQY
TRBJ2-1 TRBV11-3 ASSSTGEPYNEQF
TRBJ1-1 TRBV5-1 ASSLGQGQGTEAF
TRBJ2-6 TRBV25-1 ATAHSSGANVLT
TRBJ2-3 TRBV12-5 ASGQWTAGAIDTQY
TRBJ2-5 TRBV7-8 ASLSGTSGGVTMTQY
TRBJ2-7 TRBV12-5 ASGSRTPQGPTYEQY
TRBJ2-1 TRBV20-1 SASDFGGDYNEQF
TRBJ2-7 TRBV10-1 ASSDDWQSYEQY
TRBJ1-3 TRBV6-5 ASSYTGTVSGNTIY
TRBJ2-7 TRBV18 ASSRDRTLSEQY
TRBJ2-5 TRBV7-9 ASSLGATGAETQY
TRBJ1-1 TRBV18 ASSRGTGAIIEAF
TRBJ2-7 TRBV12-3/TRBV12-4 ASSFEGYEQY
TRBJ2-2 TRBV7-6 ASSLEGETGELF
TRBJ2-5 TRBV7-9 ASSLEEGFWETQY
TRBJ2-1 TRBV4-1 ASTRGGTYNEQF
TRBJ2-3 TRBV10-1 ASSKVDREDTQY
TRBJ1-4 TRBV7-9 ASSRRQGANEKLF
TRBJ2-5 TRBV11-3 ASNQRQGAPGLAAETQY
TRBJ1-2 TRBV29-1 SASPTRYANYGYT
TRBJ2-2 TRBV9 ASSVAGNTGELF
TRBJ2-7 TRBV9 ASSVDQRGFDEQY
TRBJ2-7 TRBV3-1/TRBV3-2 ASSQESSGAYEQY
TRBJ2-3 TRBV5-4 ASSAQAGVTDTQY
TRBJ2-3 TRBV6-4 ASSDLMGASTDTQY
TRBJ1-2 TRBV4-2 ASSQETGGYT
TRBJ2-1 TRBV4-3 ASTGGLAVDEQF
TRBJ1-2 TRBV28 ASSARGRNYGYT
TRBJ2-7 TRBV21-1 ASSKNLGEQY
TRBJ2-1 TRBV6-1 ASSERGTAQRHEQF
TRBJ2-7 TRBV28 ASSLEGYEQY
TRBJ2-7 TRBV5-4 ASSLVGTISYEQY
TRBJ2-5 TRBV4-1 ASSQDSGLAGGPRQTQY
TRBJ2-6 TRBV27 ASSFPLGLHKGANVLT
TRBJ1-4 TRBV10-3 AISQQGSSEKLF
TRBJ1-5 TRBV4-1 ASSQVHGEQPQH
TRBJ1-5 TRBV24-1 ATSDTEGDSNQPQH
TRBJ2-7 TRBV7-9 ASTMGDSTSYEQY
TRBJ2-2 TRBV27 ASSSPDRGVWTGELF
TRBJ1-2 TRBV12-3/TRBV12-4 ASSRDRGGYT
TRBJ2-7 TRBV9 ASSSGLHEQY
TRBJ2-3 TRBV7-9 ASSGWTSGDTDTQY
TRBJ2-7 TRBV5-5 ASSLAEREVYEQY